These 14 T cell receptor beta chains were all obtained from the same sample, sequenced in a study of T cell responses to AZD1222 COVID-19 vaccine. Profiling relied on immunoSEQ multiplex PCR, and the TCRdb table lists in-frame clones only, not all of them. Of some 130,000 clones listed, 90% to 95% were seen once; the top ten hold over 2.5%. The source material was peripheral blood, sampled on day 0 of AZD1222 vaccination. Receptors were obtained from an adult in good health.

The V call is TRBV5-1, the J call TRBJ2-3; 9 bases are shared with TRBD2. Germline V gene sequence: CDR1 SGHRS, CDR2 YFSETQ. The CDR3 covers 17 residues. The V gene end was trimmed by 3 bases and the J gene end by 3 bases; junction bases not matched to a gene: 11. CDR3 amino acids: CASSSRLAANPTDTQYF. In DNA form, the CDR3 reads TGCGCCAGCAGCTCCAGACTAGCGGCTAATCCAACAGATACGCAGTATTTT.

V is TRBV3-1 (or the pseudogene TRBV3-2) and J is TRBJ2-5; the match to TRBD2 covers 8 bases. With 4 bases clipped from V and 5 bases from J, the junction kept 12 bases outside the gene matches. Per germline, CDR1 LGHDT and CDR2 YNNKEL (reference sequence). CDR3 length: 16 amino acids. The CDR3 loop is CASSLPPREVRETQYF. The CDR3 nucleotides read TGTGCCAGCAGCCTCCCCCCGCGGGAGGTTCGGGAGACCCAGTACTTC.

The V gene is TRBV2, the J gene TRBJ1-2; no definite D call. Looked up from germline, CDR1 is SNHLY and CDR2 is FYNNEI. Trimming took 3 bases from V and 8 from J, leaving 10 bases between them. The CDR3 consists of 12 residues. CDR3 sequence reads: CASSESRYGYTF. The CDR3 DNA reads as TGTGCCAGCAGTGAGTCCAGGTACGGCTACACCTTC.

V is TRBV5-5 and J is TRBJ2-1; 14 positions agree with TRBD2. The CDR3 is 18 residues long. Germline V gene sequence: CDR1 SGHKS, CDR2 YYEKEE (reference sequence). The V segment lost 8 bases and the J segment 3 bases; nucleotides outside the gene matches: 13. CDR3 in amino acids: CASRKGLAGVVSYNEQFF. CDR3 nucleotides: TGTGCCAGTCGAAAGGGACTAGCGGGAGTAGTTAGCTACAATGAGCAGTTCTTC.

The rearrangement uses TRBV7-9 and TRBJ1-2; no clear D. Germline V CDR1 and CDR2: SEHNR, FQNEAQ (reference sequence). V was trimmed by 5 bases and J by 7 bases, leaving 23 bases between them. The CDR3 runs 16 residues. CDR3 protein: CASSLGPLTAAGGYTF. Written as DNA, the CDR3 is TGTGCCAGCAGCCTGGGCCCACTGACCGCGGCCGGTGGCTACACCTTC.

The chain recombines TRBV29-1 with TRBJ1-2; D is uncertain. CDR3 length: 12 residues. The germline CDR1 and CDR2 sequences are SQVTM and ANQGSEA. Trimming stripped 7 bases from V and 4 bases from J, with 13 bases between. CDR3 amino acids: CSAVGQSYGYTF. The CDR3 DNA follows: TGCAGCGCCGTCGGGCAGTCCTATGGCTACACCTTC. The whole variable domain, remainder taken from reference TRBV29-1 and TRBJ1-2, is SAVISQKPSRDICQRGTSLTIQCQVDSQVTMMFWYRQQPGQSLTLIATANQGSEATYESGFVIDKFPISRPNLTFSTLTVSNMSPEDSSIYLCSAVGQSYGYTFGSGTRLTVV.

This chain uses TRBV25-1 with TRBJ2-1; 11 bases are shared with TRBD2. This CDR3 spans 16 amino acids. Trimming at V came to 2 bases and at J to 6 bases, leaving 6 bases not matched to a gene. From germline, CDR1 is MGHDK and CDR2 SYGVNS. Here the CDR3 reads CASSELLAGGGNEQFF. The CDR3 region has the DNA TGTGCCAGCAGTGAACTTTTAGCGGGAGGGGGCAATGAGCAGTTCTTC.

The chain couples TRBV20-1 to TRBJ2-1; 12 bases agree with TRBD2. The V gene's germline CDR1 is DFQATT and CDR2 SNEGSKA (reference sequence). Trimming cost V 3 bases and J 7 bases; bases outside gene matches: 10. This CDR3 comprises 16 residues. The CDR3 bases are TGCAGTGCTAGTAGTCTAGCGGGAGGGTTGTGGAATGAGCAGTTCTTC. It yields the protein CSASSLAGGLWNEQFF.

J is TRBJ1-2 and V is TRBV7-9, with D perhaps matching TRBD1 (6 bases). The CDR3 runs 14 residues. V lost 4 bases and J 8 bases, leaving 17 bases between the germline ends. CDR1 and CDR2 (germline): SEHNR, FQNEAQ (reference sequence). In nucleotides, the CDR3 is TGTGCCAGCAGCTCCCTGACAGGCAAGGGGGGCTACACCTTC. This codes for CASSSLTGKGGYTF.

J is TRBJ2-7 and V is TRBV5-1; D is unresolved. Germline loops: CDR1 SGHRS, CDR2 YFSETQ. The CDR3 totals 15 residues. V shed 0 bases and J shed 2 bases, with 12 bases lying between them. The CDR3 loop is CASSLVPGSTYEQYF. CDR3 nucleotide sequence: TGCGCCAGCAGCTTGGTGCCCGGCAGCACCTACGAGCAGTACTTC. Full variable domain (rest looked up from reference TRBV5-1 and TRBJ2-7): KAGVTQTPRYLIKTRGQQVTLSCSPISGHRSVSWYQQTPGQGLQFLFEYFSETQRNKGNFPGRFSGRQFSNSRSEMNVSTLELGDSALYLCASSLVPGSTYEQYFGPGTRLTVT.

The V call is TRBV12-3 or TRBV12-4, the J call TRBJ1-1; D ambiguous. The CDR3 covers 12 residues. V shed 3 bases and J shed 7 bases, with 9 bases lying between them. The CDR3 region is CASSFQSREAFF. The CDR3 bases are TGTGCCAGCAGTTTCCAATCACGTGAAGCTTTCTTT.

The rearrangement links TRBV19 to TRBJ2-2, with D possibly being TRBD2 (6 bases). V lost 4 bases, J lost 2 bases, and 14 bases lay in between. The CDR3 extends over 16 amino acids. Per the germline V gene, CDR1 is LNHDA and CDR2 is SQIVND (reference sequence). The CDR3 DNA reads as TGTGCCAGTAGTAAGGGGCAGGGACTCAACACCGGGGAGCTGTTTTTT. Its translation is CASSKGQGLNTGELFF. Based on the CDR3 plus reference TRBV19 and TRBJ2-2, the full variable domain is DGGITQSPKYLFRKEGQNVTLSCEQNLNHDAMYWYRQDPGQGLRLIYYSQIVNDFQKGDIAEGYSVSREKKESFPLTVTSAQKNPTAFYLCASSKGQGLNTGELFFGEGSRLTVL.

This rearrangement joins TRBV10-3 to TRBJ2-1, with D perhaps matching TRBD1 (5 bases). The CDR3 runs 16 residues. Germline CDR1 and CDR2: ENHRY and SYGVKD. Trimming pared 0 bases from V and 2 bases from J, leaving 11 bases between. DNA for the CDR3: TGTGCCATCAGTGAGTCCTGGCAGGGAACCTACAATGAGCAGTTCTTC. Protein sequence: CAISESWQGTYNEQFF.

The CDR3: CASSALRVNEQFF. The CDR3 nucleotides read TGTGCCAGCAGTGCACTACGGGTGAATGAGCAGTTCTTC. The gene calls are TRBV9 and TRBJ2-1; D unresolved. Deletions cut 5 bases from V and 7 bases from J, with 13 bases between. Germline V gives CDR1 SGDLS, CDR2 YYNGEE. The CDR3 has 13 residues.